This TCR beta chain is drawn from a study of vaccination effects on CD4 cells after COVID-19. Study-wide results and limits: Limitations: small convalescent group and missing early post-infection timepoints. Clones arising from infection and from vaccination showed marked clonal contraction late after vaccination.

Using viral peptide pools, the ViraFEST assay grew out antigen-specific CD4+ T cells prior to sequencing. Culture lasted under 13 days before CD4+ T cell isolation. Two doses of BNT162b2 or mRNA-1273 vaccine were administered to participants. Testing of the vaccine recipients showed negative nucleocapsid antibodies and no prior SARS-CoV-2 infection. Every well housed two million PBMC, which grew in culture alongside around 11 IU/ml IL-2 and about 10 ug/ml peptides. Generated by immunoSEQ multiplex PCR, the TCRdb table keeps only in-frame clones and is missing some. In the table there are 25,000 to 40,000 clones, roughly 63% of which are singletons. This clone was seen more than once but under ten times. Its target is unknown. The TCR comes from a human donor who received a COVID-19 vaccine. The source was CD4+ T cells from PBMCs cultured with SARS-CoV-2 spike peptides, collected after COVID-19 vaccination.

CDR3 region: CASRQTNSPLHF. In nucleotides, the CDR3 is TGTGCCAGCAGACAGACTAATTCACCCCTCCACTTT. The chain employs TRBV3-1 (or the pseudogene TRBV3-2) and TRBJ1-6; D unresolved. V lost 6 bases, J lost 6 bases, and 6 bases lay in between. The CDR3 is 12 residues long. The germline V gene has CDR1 LGHDT and CDR2 YNNKEL (reference sequence).